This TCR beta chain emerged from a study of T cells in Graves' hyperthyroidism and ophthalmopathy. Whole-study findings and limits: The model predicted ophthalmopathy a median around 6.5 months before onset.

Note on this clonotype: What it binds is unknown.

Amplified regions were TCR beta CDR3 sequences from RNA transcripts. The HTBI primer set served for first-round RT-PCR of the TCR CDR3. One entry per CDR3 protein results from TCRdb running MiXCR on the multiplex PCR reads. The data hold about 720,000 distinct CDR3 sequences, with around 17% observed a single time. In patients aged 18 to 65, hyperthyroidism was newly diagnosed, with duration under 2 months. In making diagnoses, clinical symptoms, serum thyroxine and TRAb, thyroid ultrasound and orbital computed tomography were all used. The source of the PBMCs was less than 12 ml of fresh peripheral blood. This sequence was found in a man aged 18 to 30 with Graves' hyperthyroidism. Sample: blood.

Here the CDR3 DNA reads TGTGCCAGCAGCCAAAGCGCACGCCGCCTAGCGGGAGATACGCAGTATTTT. Encoded protein: CASSQSARRLAGDTQYF. The chain combines TRBV3-1 with TRBJ2-3; 8 bases fit TRBD2. With 2 bases clipped from V and 5 bases from J, the junction kept 12 bases outside the gene matches. The CDR3 length is 17 residues. Germline CDR1 and CDR2: LGHDT and YNNKEL (reference sequence).